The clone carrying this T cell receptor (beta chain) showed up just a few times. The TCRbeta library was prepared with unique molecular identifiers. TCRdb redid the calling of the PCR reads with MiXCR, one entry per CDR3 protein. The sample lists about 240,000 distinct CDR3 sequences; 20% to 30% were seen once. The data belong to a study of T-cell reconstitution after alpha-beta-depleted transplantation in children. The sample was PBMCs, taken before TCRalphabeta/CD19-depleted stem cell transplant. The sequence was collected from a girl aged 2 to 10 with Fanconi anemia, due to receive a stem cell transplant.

CDR3 in amino acids: CASSLGQANYEQYF. For the CDR3, the DNA is TGTGCCAGCAGTCTAGGACAGGCGAACTACGAGCAGTACTTC. The V gene is TRBV6-1, the J gene TRBJ2-7, with 7 bases identical to TRBD1. The germline CDR1 and CDR2 sequences are MNHNS and SASEGT. V trimming: 5 bases; J trimming: 3 bases; junction bases outside the gene matches: 7. This CDR3 has 14 amino acids.